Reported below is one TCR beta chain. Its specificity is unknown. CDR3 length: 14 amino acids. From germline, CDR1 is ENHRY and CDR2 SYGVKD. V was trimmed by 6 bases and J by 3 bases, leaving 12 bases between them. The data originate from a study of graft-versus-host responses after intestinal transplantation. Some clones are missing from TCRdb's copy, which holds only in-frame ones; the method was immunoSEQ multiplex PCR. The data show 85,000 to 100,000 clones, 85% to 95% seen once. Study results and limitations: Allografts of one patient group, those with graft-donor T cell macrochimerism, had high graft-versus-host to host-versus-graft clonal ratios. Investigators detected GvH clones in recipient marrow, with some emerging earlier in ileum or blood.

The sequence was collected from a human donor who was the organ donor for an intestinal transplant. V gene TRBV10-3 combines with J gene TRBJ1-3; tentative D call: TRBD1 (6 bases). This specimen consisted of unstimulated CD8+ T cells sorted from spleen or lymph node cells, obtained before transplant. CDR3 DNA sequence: TGTGCCATCAGCGCGGGGGCGGTTGGAAACACCATATATTTT. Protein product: CAISAGAVGNTIYF.